A selection of T cell receptor beta chains follows, all from one sample in a study of T cells in Graves' hyperthyroidism and ophthalmopathy. One entry per CDR3 protein results from TCRdb running MiXCR on the multiplex PCR reads. The table has tens of thousands of distinct CDR3 sequences, roughly half seen once. The sequenced sample consisted of peripheral blood or thyroid tissue (not recorded which). Receptors were obtained from a man aged 18 to 30 with Graves' hyperthyroidism. The conserved cysteine and the conserved F or W are not part of the CDR3 here. The D gene is left open where the match is weak. Some rows mark clone size as missing; the rest say once, few, many or name a class of expanded clone.

TRBV10-3	TRBD2	TRBJ2-2	.	AISSSRGAGELF
TRBV25-1	.	TRBJ2-6	.	ASSGGGANVLT
TRBV18	.	TRBJ2-7	many	ASSPSAGLTYEQY
TRBV7-9	.	TRBJ1-6	many	ASSTALPRGLTSPLH
TRBV5-1	TRBD1	TRBJ1-4	.	ASSRTPGGEKLF
TRBV7-8	TRBD2	TRBJ2-5	.	ASSRGGSRETQY
TRBV7-6	TRBD1	TRBJ2-7	.	ASSSGTGWVDEQY
TRBV11-3	.	TRBJ2-2	.	TSSLAPGRSTGELF
TRBV7-2	.	TRBJ2-7	many	ASSLGGGLYEQY
TRBV14	TRBD1	TRBJ1-1	many	ASSQALSTGWGTEAF
TRBV7-6	TRBD2	TRBJ2-7	many	ASSLAGTRPEQY
TRBV7-9	.	TRBJ2-7	few	ASSHTQGTYSYEQY
TRBV10-3	TRBD1	TRBJ2-5	.	AIGEGTGGETQY
TRBV7-9	.	TRBJ2-7	.	ASNLERDNQPQQY
TRBV3-1	.	TRBJ1-2	many	ASRPLGHYGYT
TRBV7-6	.	TRBJ1-1	.	ASSPETVSTEAF
TRBV27	.	TRBJ1-5	.	ASSLSPGLGQPQH
TRBV2	TRBD2	TRBJ2-1	few	ATSQQRSVGTSGGSSYNEQF
TRBV11-2	.	TRBJ1-3	many	ASSDQALSGNTIY
TRBV4-1	.	TRBJ1-1	many	ASSQGRDINTEAF
TRBV5-1	.	TRBJ1-1	many	ASSFSIGALGEAF
TRBV20-1	TRBD1	TRBJ1-1	.	GGAGGMYNEAF
TRBV7-2	TRBD1	TRBJ2-3	once	ASSRDRGIDTQY
TRBV10-3	.	TRBJ1-6	.	AISEVNSPLH
TRBV7-8	TRBD2	TRBJ2-5	many	ASSQPVTSGGARELKQETQY
TRBV2	.	TRBJ1-5	many	ASRRDSNQPQH